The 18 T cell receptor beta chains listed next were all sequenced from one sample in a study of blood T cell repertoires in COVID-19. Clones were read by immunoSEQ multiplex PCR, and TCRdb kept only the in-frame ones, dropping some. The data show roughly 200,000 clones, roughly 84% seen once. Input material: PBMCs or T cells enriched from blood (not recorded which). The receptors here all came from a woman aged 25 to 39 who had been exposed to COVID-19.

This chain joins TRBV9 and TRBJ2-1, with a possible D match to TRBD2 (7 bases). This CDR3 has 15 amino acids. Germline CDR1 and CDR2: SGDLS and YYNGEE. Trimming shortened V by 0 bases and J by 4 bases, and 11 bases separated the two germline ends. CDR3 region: CASSVEGGRYNEQFF. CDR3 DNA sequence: TGTGCCAGCAGCGTAGAGGGGGGGCGGTACAATGAGCAGTTCTTC.

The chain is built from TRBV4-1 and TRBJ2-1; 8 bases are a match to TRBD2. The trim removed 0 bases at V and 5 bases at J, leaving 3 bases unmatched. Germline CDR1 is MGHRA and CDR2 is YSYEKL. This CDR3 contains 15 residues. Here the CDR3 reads CASSQELAGHNEQFF. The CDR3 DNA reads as TGCGCCAGCAGCCAAGAGCTAGCGGGCCACAATGAGCAGTTCTTC.

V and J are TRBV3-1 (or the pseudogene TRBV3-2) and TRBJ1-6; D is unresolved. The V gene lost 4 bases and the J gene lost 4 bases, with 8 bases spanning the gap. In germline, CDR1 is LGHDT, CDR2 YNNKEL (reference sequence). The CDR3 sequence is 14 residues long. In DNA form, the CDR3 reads TGTGCCAGCAGCCTTCCACTGTATAATTCACCCCTCCACTTT. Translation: CASSLPLYNSPLHF.

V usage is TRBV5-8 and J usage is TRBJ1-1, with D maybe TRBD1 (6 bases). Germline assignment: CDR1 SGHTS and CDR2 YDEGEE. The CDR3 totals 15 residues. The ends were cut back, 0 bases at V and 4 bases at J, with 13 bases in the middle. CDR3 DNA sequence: TGTGCCAGCAGCTTGGACCTCACAGGGTTCACTGAAGCTTTCTTT. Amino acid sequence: CASSLDLTGFTEAFF.

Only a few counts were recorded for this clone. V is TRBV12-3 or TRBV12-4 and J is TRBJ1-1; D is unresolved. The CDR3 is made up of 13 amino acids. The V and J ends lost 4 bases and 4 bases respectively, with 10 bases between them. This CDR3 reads CASSYSIGTEAFF. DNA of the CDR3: TGTGCCAGCAGTTATAGTATTGGCACTGAAGCTTTCTTT.

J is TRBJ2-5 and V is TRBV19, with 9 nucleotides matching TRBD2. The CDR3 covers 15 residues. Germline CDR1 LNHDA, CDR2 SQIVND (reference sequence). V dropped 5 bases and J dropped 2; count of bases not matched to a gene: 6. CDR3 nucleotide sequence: TGTGCCAGTAGTGGGTTAGCGGGGGATCAAGAGACCCAGTACTTC. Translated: CASSGLAGDQETQYF.

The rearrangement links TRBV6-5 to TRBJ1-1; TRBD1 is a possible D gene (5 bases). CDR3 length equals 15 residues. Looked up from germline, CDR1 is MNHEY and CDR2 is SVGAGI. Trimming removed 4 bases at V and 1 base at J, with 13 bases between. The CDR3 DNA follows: TGTGCCAGCAGTTCCATACAGGTTAGGAACACTGAAGCTTTCTTT. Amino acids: CASSSIQVRNTEAFF.

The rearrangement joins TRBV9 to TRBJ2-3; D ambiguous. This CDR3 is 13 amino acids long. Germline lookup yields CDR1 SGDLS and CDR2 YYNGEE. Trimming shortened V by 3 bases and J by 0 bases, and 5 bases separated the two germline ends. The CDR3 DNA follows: TGTGCCAGCAGCGCGACAAGCACAGATACGCAGTATTTT. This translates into CASSATSTDTQYF.

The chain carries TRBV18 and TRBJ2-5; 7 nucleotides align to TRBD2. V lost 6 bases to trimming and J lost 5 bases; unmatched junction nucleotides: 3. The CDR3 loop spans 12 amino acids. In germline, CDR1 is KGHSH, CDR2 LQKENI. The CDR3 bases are TGTGCCAGCTCCCAGGGAGGGGAGACCCAGTACTTC. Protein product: CASSQGGETQYF.

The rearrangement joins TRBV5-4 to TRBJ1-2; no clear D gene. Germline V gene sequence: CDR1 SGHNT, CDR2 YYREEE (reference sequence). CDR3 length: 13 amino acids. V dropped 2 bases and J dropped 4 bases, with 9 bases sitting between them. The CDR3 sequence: CASSFPGSYGYTF. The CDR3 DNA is TGTGCCAGCAGCTTCCCGGGATCCTATGGCTACACCTTC.

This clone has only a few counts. The CDR3 DNA reads as TGTGCCAGCAACACAGGGGGCGCGAACACTGAAGCTTTCTTT. Protein product: CASNTGGANTEAFF. J is TRBJ1-1 and V is TRBV27; 9 bases map to TRBD1. The ends lost 7 bases at V and 1 base at J; junction bases unmatched: 4. The germline CDR1 and CDR2 sequences are MNHEY and SMNVEV (reference sequence). The CDR3 is made up of 14 amino acids.

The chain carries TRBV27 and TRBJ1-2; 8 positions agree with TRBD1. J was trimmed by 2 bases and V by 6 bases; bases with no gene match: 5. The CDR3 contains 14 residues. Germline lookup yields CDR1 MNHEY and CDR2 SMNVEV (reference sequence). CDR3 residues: CASRGTGANYGYTF. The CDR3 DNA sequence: TGTGCCAGCAGAGGGACAGGAGCCAACTATGGCTACACCTTC.

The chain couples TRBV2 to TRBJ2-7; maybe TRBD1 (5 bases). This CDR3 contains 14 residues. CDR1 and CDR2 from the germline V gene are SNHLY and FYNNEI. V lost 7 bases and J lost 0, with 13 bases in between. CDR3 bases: TGTGCCAGCACTCCTGACAGAAGCTCCTACGAGCAGTACTTC. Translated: CASTPDRSSYEQYF.

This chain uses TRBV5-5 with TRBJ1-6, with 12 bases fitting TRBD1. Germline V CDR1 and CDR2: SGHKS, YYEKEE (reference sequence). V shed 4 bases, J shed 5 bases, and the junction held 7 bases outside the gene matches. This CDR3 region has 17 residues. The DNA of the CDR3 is TGTGCCAGCAGCGCCGGGACAGGGGGCGCGAATAATTCACCCCTCCACTTT. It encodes CASSAGTGGANNSPLHF.

In nucleotides, the CDR3 is TGTGCCAGCAGCTCAGATTCCCAGAGAGAGACACATGGCTACACCTTC. The encoded protein is CASSSDSQRETHGYTF. The chain employs TRBV7-3 and TRBJ1-2; no definite D call. Trimming stripped 4 bases from V and 6 bases from J, with 21 bases between. Germline V gene data show CDR1 as SGHTA and CDR2 as FQGTGA. CDR3 length: 16 amino acids.

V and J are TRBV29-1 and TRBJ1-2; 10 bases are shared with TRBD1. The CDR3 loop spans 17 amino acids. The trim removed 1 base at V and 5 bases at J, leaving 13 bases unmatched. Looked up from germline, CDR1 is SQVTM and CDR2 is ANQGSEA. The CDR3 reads CSVEGPLVGQGNYGYTF. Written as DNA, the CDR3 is TGCAGCGTTGAAGGCCCGTTGGTGGGACAGGGGAATTATGGCTACACCTTC. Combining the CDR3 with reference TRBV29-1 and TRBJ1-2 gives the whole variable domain SAVISQKPSRDICQRGTSLTIQCQVDSQVTMMFWYRQQPGQSLTLIATANQGSEATYESGFVIDKFPISRPNLTFSTLTVSNMSPEDSSIYLCSVEGPLVGQGNYGYTFGSGTRLTVV.

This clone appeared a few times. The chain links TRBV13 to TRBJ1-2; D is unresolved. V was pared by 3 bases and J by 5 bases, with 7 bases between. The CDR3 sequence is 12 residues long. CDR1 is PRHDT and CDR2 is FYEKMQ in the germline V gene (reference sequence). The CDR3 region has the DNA TGTGCCAGCAGCTTGTCGAGTTATGGCTACACCTTC. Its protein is CASSLSSYGYTF.

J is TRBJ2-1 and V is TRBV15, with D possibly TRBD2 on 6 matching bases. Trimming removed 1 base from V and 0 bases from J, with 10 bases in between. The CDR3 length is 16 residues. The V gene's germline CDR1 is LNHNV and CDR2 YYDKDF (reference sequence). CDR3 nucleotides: TGTGCCACCAGCAGAGTTGGAGGGACCTCCTACAATGAGCAGTTCTTC. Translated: CATSRVGGTSYNEQFF.